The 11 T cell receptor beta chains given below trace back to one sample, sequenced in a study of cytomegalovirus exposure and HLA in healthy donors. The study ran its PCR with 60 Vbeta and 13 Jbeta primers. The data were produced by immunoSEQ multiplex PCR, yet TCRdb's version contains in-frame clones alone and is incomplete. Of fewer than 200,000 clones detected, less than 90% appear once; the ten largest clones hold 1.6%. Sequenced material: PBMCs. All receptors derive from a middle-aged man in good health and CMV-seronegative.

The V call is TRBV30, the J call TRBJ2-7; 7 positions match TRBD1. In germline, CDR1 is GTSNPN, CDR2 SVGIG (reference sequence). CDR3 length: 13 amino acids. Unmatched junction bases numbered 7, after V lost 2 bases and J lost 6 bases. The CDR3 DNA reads TGTGCCTGGAGTCGCGACAGGGAACGCGAGCAGTACTTC. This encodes CAWSRDREREQYF.

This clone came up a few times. The CDR3 region is CASIKQGGNQPQHF. The CDR3 DNA follows: TGTGCCAGCATCAAGCAGGGTGGCAATCAGCCCCAGCATTTT. The chain couples TRBV6-1 to TRBJ1-5; D possibly corresponds to TRBD1 (5 bases). CDR3 length: 14 residues. Trimming stripped 7 bases from V and 2 bases from J, with 12 bases between. Germline CDR1 MNHNS, CDR2 SASEGT.

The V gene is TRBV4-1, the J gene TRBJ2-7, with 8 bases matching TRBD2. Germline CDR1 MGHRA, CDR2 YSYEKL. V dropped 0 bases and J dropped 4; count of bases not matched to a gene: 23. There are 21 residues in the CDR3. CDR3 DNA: TGCGCCAGCAGCCAAGATTGGGTTGTGGGGTCTGGAGAAGCGGGAGTATACGAGCAGTACTTC. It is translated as CASSQDWVVGSGEAGVYEQYF.

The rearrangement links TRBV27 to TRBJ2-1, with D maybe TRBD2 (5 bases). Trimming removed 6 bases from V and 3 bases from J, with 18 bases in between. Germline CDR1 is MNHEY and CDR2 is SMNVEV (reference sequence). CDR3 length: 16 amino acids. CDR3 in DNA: TGTGCCAGCAGGTCGTTCGAGGGAACGATCTACAATGAGCAGTTCTTC. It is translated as CASRSFEGTIYNEQFF.

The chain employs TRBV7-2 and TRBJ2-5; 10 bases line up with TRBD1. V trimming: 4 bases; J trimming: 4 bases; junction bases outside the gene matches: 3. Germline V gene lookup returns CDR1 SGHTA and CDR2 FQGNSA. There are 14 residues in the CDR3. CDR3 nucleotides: TGTGCCAGCAGCTGGACAGGGGGGTCAGAGACCCAGTACTTC. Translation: CASSWTGGSETQYF.

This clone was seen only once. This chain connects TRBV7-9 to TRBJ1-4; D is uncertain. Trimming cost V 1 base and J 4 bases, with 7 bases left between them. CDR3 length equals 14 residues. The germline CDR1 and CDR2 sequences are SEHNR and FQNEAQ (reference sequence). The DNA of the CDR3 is TGTGCCAGCAGCTTAGGGCAGAATAATGAAAAACTGTTTTTT. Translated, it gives CASSLGQNNEKLFF.

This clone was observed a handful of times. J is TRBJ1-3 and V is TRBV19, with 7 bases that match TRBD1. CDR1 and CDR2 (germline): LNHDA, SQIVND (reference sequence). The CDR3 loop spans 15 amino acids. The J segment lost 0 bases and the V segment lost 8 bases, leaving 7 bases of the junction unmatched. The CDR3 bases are TGTGCCAGTTCGGACAGGAGAGGCTCTGGAAACACCATATATTTT. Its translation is CASSDRRGSGNTIYF.

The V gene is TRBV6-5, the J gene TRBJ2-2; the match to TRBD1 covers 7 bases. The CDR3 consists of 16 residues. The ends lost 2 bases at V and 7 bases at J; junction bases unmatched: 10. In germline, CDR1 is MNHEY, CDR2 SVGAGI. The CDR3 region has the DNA TGTGCCAGCAGTTACCGCAGGGGGTGGAAGGGCGGGGAGCTGTTTTTT. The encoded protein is CASSYRRGWKGGELFF.

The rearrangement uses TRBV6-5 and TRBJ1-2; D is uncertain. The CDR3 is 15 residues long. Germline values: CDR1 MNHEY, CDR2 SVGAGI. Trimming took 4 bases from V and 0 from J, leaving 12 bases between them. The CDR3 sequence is CASSSAGLPNYGYTF. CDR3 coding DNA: TGTGCCAGCAGTTCGGCAGGCCTACCTAACTATGGCTACACCTTC.

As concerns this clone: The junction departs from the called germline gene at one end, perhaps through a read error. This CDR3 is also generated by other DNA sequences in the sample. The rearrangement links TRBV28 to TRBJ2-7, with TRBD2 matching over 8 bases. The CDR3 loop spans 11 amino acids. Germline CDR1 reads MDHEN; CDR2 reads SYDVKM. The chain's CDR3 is CASSKLAEETW. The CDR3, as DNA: TGTGCCAGCAGTAAACTAGCGGAGGAGACGTGG.

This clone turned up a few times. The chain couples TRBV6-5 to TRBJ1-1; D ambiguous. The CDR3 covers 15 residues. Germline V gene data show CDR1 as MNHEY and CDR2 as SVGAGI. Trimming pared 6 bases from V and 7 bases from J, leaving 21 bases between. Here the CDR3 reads CASSPIRRRVGEAFF. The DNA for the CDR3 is TGTGCCAGCAGCCCCATACGACGGCGGGTGGGTGAAGCTTTCTTT.